Shown below are 31 T cell receptor beta chains from a single sample sequenced in a study of CD8+ T cells in alopecia areata. TCR sequencing used cDNA made by reverse transcription of extracted RNA. Sequenced by immunoSEQ multiplex PCR; TCRdb stores in-frame clones only, minus some. The data show about 100,000 clones, 50% to 60% seen once. Documented treatment: oral pan-JAK inhibitor, 5-10 mg twice daily. The specimen comprised CD8+ T cells sorted from blood, sampled at approximately week 60, from a patient treated with tofacitinib. These receptors were collected from a human donor with alopecia areata.

The chain carries TRBV9 and TRBJ1-2; D not certain. The CDR3 extends over 15 amino acids. Deletions cut 0 bases from V and 3 bases from J, with 12 bases between. Per the germline V gene, CDR1 is SGDLS and CDR2 is YYNGEE. The CDR3 reads CASSVGDDSYYGYTF. The CDR3 bases are TGTGCCAGCAGCGTAGGGGATGACTCCTACTATGGCTACACCTTC.

V is TRBV27 and J is TRBJ2-1; no definite D call. Germline assignment: CDR1 MNHEY and CDR2 SMNVEV (reference sequence). The CDR3 is 15 amino acids. Trimming took 1 base from V and 5 from J, leaving 12 bases between them. The CDR3 nucleotides read TGTGCCAGCAGTTTATTCCAAACCCGCGACAATGAGCAGTTCTTC. Translated, it gives CASSLFQTRDNEQFF.

The chain joins TRBV30 to TRBJ1-1, with 7 bases aligning to TRBD1. The CDR3 is made up of 13 amino acids. V lost 3 bases and J lost 1; bases outside the gene matches: 2. CDR1 is GTSNPN, CDR2 SVGIG, per germline (reference sequence). Written as DNA, the CDR3 is TGTGCCTGGAGGACAGGGAGGAACACTGAAGCTTTCTTT. Translation: CAWRTGRNTEAFF.

The chain combines TRBV7-9 with TRBJ1-1; TRBD1 matches at 7 bases. CDR3 length: 14 residues. Trimming cost V 7 bases and J 5 bases; bases outside gene matches: 10. Germline values: CDR1 SEHNR, CDR2 FQNEAQ (reference sequence). CDR3 nucleotide sequence: TGTGCCAGCATCGTGACAGGGAAGGTTACTGAAGCTTTCTTT. Encoded protein: CASIVTGKVTEAFF.

This sequence joins TRBV7-9 and TRBJ1-3; no clear D. V was trimmed by 3 bases and J by 8 bases, leaving 8 bases between them. The CDR3 is 12 amino acids. Germline values: CDR1 SEHNR, CDR2 FQNEAQ (reference sequence). Here the CDR3 DNA reads TGTGCCAGCAGCTTGAGGTCTGACACCATATATTTT. Its translation is CASSLRSDTIYF.

CDR3 protein: CASSRYGELFF. CDR3 sequence (DNA): TGTGCCAGCAGCCGCTACGGGGAGCTGTTTTTT. The V call is TRBV6-6, the J call TRBJ2-2; D not certain. Germline CDR1 and CDR2: MNHNY and SVGAGI (reference sequence). The CDR3 is made up of 11 amino acids. With 6 bases removed from V and 7 bases from J, the gap between germline ends came to 6 bases.

This clone was seen a handful of times. The genes are TRBV30 and TRBJ1-2; D not certain. The CDR3 is 11 amino acids. Deletions cut 4 bases from V and 3 bases from J, with 6 bases between. Germline V CDR1 and CDR2: GTSNPN, SVGIG (reference sequence). CDR3 protein: CAWTEDYGYTF. The CDR3 DNA reads TGTGCCTGGACGGAAGACTATGGCTACACCTTC.

The gene calls are TRBV2 and TRBJ2-7, with 14 bases that match TRBD2. With 6 bases clipped from V and 0 bases from J, the junction kept 1 base outside the gene matches. Germline assignment: CDR1 SNHLY and CDR2 FYNNEI. The CDR3 has 15 amino acids. For the CDR3, the DNA is TGTGCCAGCAGCGGACTAGCGGGGGGCTCCTACGAGCAGTACTTC. Protein sequence: CASSGLAGGSYEQYF.

This clone has at least ten counts. The J gene is TRBJ1-3, the V gene TRBV6-5; D is undetermined. This CDR3 has 14 residues. V lost 3 bases and J lost 1, with 7 bases in between. Per germline, CDR1 MNHEY and CDR2 SVGAGI. Here the CDR3 reads CASSYGRSGNTIYF. In DNA, the CDR3 is TGTGCCAGCAGTTATGGGAGATCTGGAAACACCATATATTTT.

This clone occurred a few times. This chain connects TRBV9 to TRBJ2-5; possible D gene TRBD1, 6 bases. V shed 4 bases and J shed 0 bases, with 7 bases lying between them. Germline V gives CDR1 SGDLS, CDR2 YYNGEE. This CDR3 spans 13 amino acids. CDR3 loop: CASSRDNQETQYF. CDR3 DNA: TGTGCCAGCAGCAGGGACAACCAAGAGACCCAGTACTTC.

The gene calls are TRBV7-9 and TRBJ2-7, with TRBD2 matching over 10 bases. The germline V gene has CDR1 SEHNR and CDR2 FQNEAQ (reference sequence). The junction had 6 bases not matched to a gene; V was cut back by 2 bases and J by 5 bases. The CDR3 spans 15 residues. CDR3 DNA sequence: TGTGCCAGCAGCTTAAGGCTAGCGGGGGCCGACGAGCAGTACTTC. It specifies CASSLRLAGADEQYF.

The chain links TRBV5-4 to TRBJ2-5; a possible D gene is TRBD1 (6 bases). The J call is uncertain, as TRBJ2-7 better fits the DNA end. Germline V lookup: CDR1 SGHNT, CDR2 YYREEE (reference sequence). This CDR3 has 15 amino acids. The CDR3 spells CASSLVPRGTYEQYF. CDR3 nucleotides: TGTGCCAGCAGCTTGGTTCCCAGGGGTACCTACGAGCAGTACTTC.

The chain links TRBV5-1 to TRBJ2-1, with a tentative D call TRBD2 (6 bases). Per germline, CDR1 SGHRS and CDR2 YFSETQ. Trimming stripped 4 bases from V and 4 bases from J, with 15 bases between. The CDR3 is 15 amino acids. CDR3 loop: CASSPPRGPYNEQFF. CDR3 nucleotides: TGCGCCAGCAGCCCCCCGCGGGGACCATACAATGAGCAGTTCTTC.

The CDR3 loop is CASSVGRKYNQPQHF. The CDR3 DNA reads as TGTGCCAGCAGCGTAGGCAGAAAGTACAATCAGCCCCAGCATTTT. This chain links TRBV9 with TRBJ1-5, with D unresolved. The V end was cut by 0 bases, the J end by 3 bases, with 10 bases between. Germline V gene lookup returns CDR1 SGDLS and CDR2 YYNGEE. CDR3 length: 15 residues.

The rearrangement links TRBV29-1 to TRBJ1-3, with 8 bases matching TRBD1. The CDR3 is 15 residues long. Per the germline V gene, CDR1 is SQVTM and CDR2 is ANQGSEA. The ends lost 3 bases at V and 2 bases at J; junction bases unmatched: 6. CDR3 in DNA: TGCAGCGTTGATTTGACAGGGGTTCCTGGAAACACCATATATTTT. Translation gives CSVDLTGVPGNTIYF.

The CDR3 loop is CASNVGVEAFF. CDR3 nucleotides: TGTGCCAGTAATGTGGGCGTGGAAGCTTTCTTT. The J gene is TRBJ1-1, the V gene TRBV19; D unresolved. V was trimmed by 7 bases and J by 8 bases, leaving 11 bases between them. CDR3 length equals 11 residues. Looked up from germline, CDR1 is LNHDA and CDR2 is SQIVND (reference sequence).

The V call is TRBV15, the J call TRBJ1-5; D remains ambiguous. This CDR3 has 13 residues. Trimming shortened V by 1 base and J by 5 bases, and 6 bases separated the two germline ends. CDR1 LNHNV and CDR2 YYDKDF come from the germline V gene (reference sequence). The CDR3 DNA reads TGTGCCACCAGCAGAGTTGGGGATCAGCCCCAGCATTTT. Translated: CATSRVGDQPQHF. Variable domain in full (rest from reference TRBV15 and TRBJ1-5): DAMVIQNPRYQVTQFGKPVTLSCSQTLNHNVMYWYQQKSSQAPKLLFHYYDKDFNNEADTPDNFQSRRPNTSFCFLDIRSPGLGDTAMYLCATSRVGDQPQHFGDGTRLSIL.

This clone turned up a few times. The gene calls are TRBV7-9 and TRBJ1-2; D remains ambiguous. The CDR3 spans 12 residues. Per the germline V gene, CDR1 is SEHNR and CDR2 is FQNEAQ (reference sequence). V was trimmed by 3 bases and J by 8 bases, leaving 10 bases between them. CDR3 nucleotides: TGTGCCAGCAGCTTCGTCCAACTCGGCTACACCTTC. Protein product: CASSFVQLGYTF.

The sample holds one count of this clone. The gene calls are TRBV7-3 and TRBJ2-3; unclear D gene. The germline CDR1 and CDR2 sequences are SGHTA and FQGTGA. There are 12 residues in the CDR3. Trimming stripped 7 bases from V and 6 bases from J, with 11 bases between. The CDR3, as DNA: TGTGCCAGCACCAACCGCGCGGATACGCAGTATTTT. This codes for CASTNRADTQYF.

V gene TRBV7-8 combines with J gene TRBJ1-1; D gene unclear. This CDR3 spans 12 amino acids. V dropped 7 bases and J dropped 8 bases, with 14 bases sitting between them. Germline CDR1 reads SGHVS; CDR2 reads FQNEAQ. This CDR3 reads CASTWGAPEAFF. In DNA form, the CDR3 reads TGTGCCAGCACCTGGGGAGCGCCCGAAGCTTTCTTT. The full variable domain, in which reference TRBV7-8 and TRBJ1-1 provide the parts outside the CDR3, is GAGVSQSPRYKVAKRGQDVALRCDPISGHVSLFWYQQALGQGPEFLTYFQNEAQLDKSGLPSDRFFAERPEGSVSTLKIQRTQQEDSAVYLCASTWGAPEAFFGQGTRLTVV.

The chain recombines TRBV6-5 with TRBJ1-2; D is unclear. V lost 3 bases to trimming and J lost 8 bases, with 13 bases between them. The CDR3 loop spans 13 amino acids. Germline values: CDR1 MNHEY, CDR2 SVGAGI. This CDR3 reads CASSYWEGGGYTF. The CDR3 DNA reads TGTGCCAGCAGTTATTGGGAGGGCGGCGGCTACACCTTC.

The V and J genes are TRBV6-1 and TRBJ1-6; D ambiguous. CDR1 and CDR2 from the germline V gene are MNHNS and SASEGT. V was clipped by 6 bases and J by 7 bases, with 16 bases between them. This CDR3 has 15 residues. CDR3 region: CASRDPGGGNSPLHF. DNA for the CDR3: TGTGCCAGCAGAGATCCGGGAGGAGGAAATTCACCCCTCCACTTT.

The chain recombines TRBV7-9 with TRBJ2-7; no clear D gene. Germline CDR1 and CDR2: SEHNR and FQNEAQ (reference sequence). The CDR3 runs 12 residues. Trimming cost V 2 bases and J 2 bases, with 4 bases left between them. The CDR3 sequence: CASSLSPYEQYF. The CDR3 DNA follows: TGTGCCAGCAGCTTAAGTCCCTACGAGCAGTACTTC.

The chain employs TRBV4-2 and TRBJ2-3, with D perhaps matching TRBD1 (5 bases). V lost 1 base to trimming and J lost 0 bases, with 11 bases between them. The CDR3 is 16 residues long. CDR1 LGHNA and CDR2 YNFKEQ come from the germline V gene. The CDR3 loop is CASSQGKDTSTDTQYF. In DNA, the CDR3 is TGTGCCAGCAGCCAAGGAAAGGACACCAGCACAGATACGCAGTATTTT.

This clone came up a few times. The chain uses TRBV5-1 and TRBJ2-7; D not resolved. This CDR3 comprises 11 residues. The V gene lost 4 bases and the J gene lost 0 bases, with 2 bases spanning the gap. Germline CDR1 is SGHRS and CDR2 is YFSETQ. CDR3 residues: CASSDSYEQYF. The DNA for the CDR3 is TGCGCCAGCAGCGACTCCTACGAGCAGTACTTC.

CDR3: CASSLEEFNYGYTF. The CDR3 DNA reads TGTGCCAGCAGCTTGGAAGAGTTTAACTATGGCTACACCTTC. The V gene is TRBV5-6, the J gene TRBJ1-2; D call uncertain. This CDR3 is built from 14 residues. Germline V gene data show CDR1 as SGHDT and CDR2 as YYEEEE. The V gene lost 0 bases and the J gene lost 1 base, with 7 bases spanning the gap.

The V and J genes are TRBV13 and TRBJ2-1; D is unclear. This CDR3 has 13 amino acids. Germline-derived CDR1 and CDR2 are PRHDT and FYEKMQ (reference sequence). The V end lost 0 bases, the J end lost 6 bases, and 6 bases lay between the germline ends. The CDR3 nucleotides are TGTGCCAGCAGCTTAGGAACGAGCAATGAGCAGTTCTTC. Amino acids: CASSLGTSNEQFF.

The chain carries TRBV6-5 and TRBJ2-2; D is unresolved. Trimming cost V 3 bases and J 2 bases, with 10 bases left between them. This CDR3 has 15 residues. CDR1 MNHEY and CDR2 SVGAGI come from the germline V gene. The CDR3 DNA follows: TGTGCCAGCAGTTATAGGTCCAGAAACACCGGGGAGCTGTTTTTT. The encoded protein is CASSYRSRNTGELFF.

As DNA, the CDR3 is TGTGCCAGCAGTGTTCGGGGTGCTAACTATGGCTACACCTTC. This translates into CASSVRGANYGYTF. The chain joins TRBV2 to TRBJ1-2, with D uncertain. Germline CDR1 reads SNHLY; CDR2 reads FYNNEI. Trimming pared 4 bases from V and 0 bases from J, leaving 9 bases between. The length of the CDR3 is 14 residues.

This clone showed up just a few times. The chain employs TRBV29-1 and TRBJ1-2, with a tentative D call TRBD1 (6 bases). This CDR3 is 16 amino acids long. V was pared by 4 bases and J by 6 bases, with 24 bases between. CDR1 is SQVTM, CDR2 ANQGSEA, per germline. This CDR3 reads CSVGAGQIGIFDGYTF. The DNA for the CDR3 is TGCAGCGTTGGAGCGGGACAAATAGGGATTTTTGATGGCTACACCTTC.

J is TRBJ1-6 and V is TRBV27, with D possibly being TRBD1 (6 bases). The CDR3 has 12 amino acids. Germline V gene lookup returns CDR1 MNHEY and CDR2 SMNVEV (reference sequence). The CDR3 loop reads CAVGLGGSPLHF. The CDR3 DNA reads TGTGCGGTCGGGCTAGGGGGTTCACCCCTCCACTTT.